The sequence of this T cell receptor beta chain was determined in a study of Tregs in tolerant kidney transplant recipients (dated by TCRdb to between 2017 and 2020). Background on the whole study: TCRbeta sequencing was used in the study to identify donor-specific regulatory T cells before combined kidney and bone marrow transplantation, and the identified cells were then tracked after transplant. TCRbeta repertoire sequencing was used in a few healthy controls to compare several ways of expanding Tregs specific for an allogeneic donor. Study-wide conclusions, independent of this receptor: Biological reproducibility was not directly addressed, though technical replication error appeared minimal. The study was limited by small patient numbers, and the findings need validation in larger populations and under other immunosuppression protocols. Expanding Tregs with activated donor B cells appeared to identify the most biologically relevant and donor-specific TCRbeta repertoire.

From the germline V gene, CDR1 is MNHEY and CDR2 is SVGAGI. From its cysteine to its phenylalanine, the CDR3 spans 13 amino acids. Only the CDR3 DNA stays, 39 bases, in frame from base 1. At the junction V is shortened by 6 bases and J by 4 bases, with 7 bases in between. As regards this clone: This receptor's antigen is unknown. Per-nucleotide qualities are absent, and no much larger clonotype sits a single base away.

For TCRbeta CDR3 sequencing, genomic DNA from the sorted cells was extracted using the QIAGEN DNeasy Blood and Tissue Kit. High-throughput TCRbeta CDR3 sequencing, including PCR amplification with bias correction and internal controls, was performed commercially through immunoSEQ. Processing in the source paper ran as follows. A unique productive TCRbeta sequence was defined by the CDR3 nucleotide sequence when primers matched, and otherwise by the CDR3 amino acid sequence together with the Vbeta and Jbeta genes. As a correction for sorting error, sequences shared between sorted populations at a frequency ratio of 2:1 or less were discarded, and the remaining shared sequences were assigned to the higher population. Sequences were defined as donor-reactive when expanded at least 5-fold in CFSE-low cells versus unstimulated cells and present at a frequency of at least 0.01% in CFSE-low cells. Jensen-Shannon divergence, calculated on the top 100 TCRbeta sequences ranked by frequency, was used to quantify repertoire divergence. For any sample with multiple sequencing runs, sorting error was corrected in each run separately before the runs were pooled. TCRdb retrieved this table from immuneACCESS and kept in-frame rearrangements only. Not all clones are present; in checked studies, unresolved V genes account for under half, and no reason is known for the remainder. Clone size and the V and J calls come from that table; the DNA yielded D and trimming. For this sample the table gives roughly 250,000 clones, of which roughly four fifths were detected only once. The ten largest clones represent 0.55% to 0.65% of the sample.

Unstimulated Tregs (CD4+CD25+CD127-), CD4+ non-Tregs (CD4+CD25-), CD4 and CD8 cells were FACS-sorted from thawed PBMCs. Blood from healthy controls was obtained either from healthy volunteers or as purchased buffy coats. Healthy control blood was processed to PBMCs by Ficoll density gradient and cryopreserved, and patient PBMCs were collected before and after transplant. Sequenced: CD4+ T cells from blood. The source of this sequence is a human donor in good health. Rearrangement joined TRBV6-5 to TRBJ1-6; TRBD1 is a possible D gene, resting on 5 matching bases. CDR3 protein: CASSGGYNSPLHF. The bases are TGTGCCAGCAGCGGGGGATATAATTCACCCCTCCACTTT.